This T cell receptor (beta chain) derives from a study of chemoradiotherapy in HPV16-positive cancers (dated by TCRdb to between 2021 and 2023). For the wider study: Candidate HPV-specific T-cell clones and common TCR motifs were defined through functional T-cell assays on cells from a couple of HPV16-positive patients. The study asked whether T-cell immunity to the HPV oncoproteins E6 and E7 changes during chemoradiotherapy and whether this immunity affects survival. The candidate HPV-specific TCRs and motifs were subsequently tracked in TCR repertoires obtained from 90 or so patients with HPV-related cancers.

The library relied on the immunoSEQ multiplex PCR assay. TCRdb's version of the immuneACCESS table is confined to in-frame rearrangements and falls short of the full clone set. An unresolved V gene accounts for under half of the shortfall where checked; the remainder is of unknown origin. In all, the sample holds 20,000 to 25,000 clones, and approximately 95% of those were seen once. Roughly 2.8% of the sample rests with the top ten. Study-level results and caveats: In HPV16-positive patients, expansion of HPV-responsive T cells during chemoradiotherapy was found to be associated with improved recurrence-free survival. Expansion of candidate HPV-specific clones and E7-related TCR motifs was observed in the tumor microenvironment during treatment, whereas no such expansion was observed for non-HPV-specific T cells. Only a couple of HPV16-positive patients were used to derive the functional definition of HPV-specific T cells, and the survival association was reported for HPV16-positive patients.

Germline trimming amounts to 1 base on V and 2 bases on J, with 5 as the count of junction bases outside the gene matches. CDR1 SGHRS and CDR2 YFSETQ are derived from the germline V gene. The CDR3 contains 16 residues, cysteine and phenylalanine counted. CDR3 DNA is the only sequence kept; it has 48 bases, read in frame from the first base. Points on this clone: Its antigen is still unknown. Base qualities were left out, and no much larger clone turns up one base away.

Because repertoires were sampled repeatedly during chemoradiotherapy, clonal expansion in the tumor microenvironment could be followed. The chain employs TRBV5-1 and TRBJ1-2, and 10 junction bases match TRBD1. This material was collected from a patient who underwent chemoradiotherapy. This clonotype was obtained from a human donor with HPV-associated anogenital cancer. The DNA sequence is given as TGCGCCAGCAGCTTGCAACCGGGACAGGGGAACTATGGCTACACCTTC. This translates into CASSLQPGQGNYGYTF.